Presented here are 19 T cell receptor beta chains from one specimen sequenced in a study of blood T cells in healthy people across ages. The use of a sample-barcoded 5' primer and a J-beta primer mix characterized a second PCR of about 7 to 12 cycles. TCRdb processed the 5' RACE reads anew with MiXCR; each CDR3 protein has one entry. In the table there are roughly 1.9 million distinct CDR3 sequences, about two fifths of which are singletons. Material for sequencing was blood. These TCRs come from a human donor in good health.

The chain employs TRBV12-5 and TRBJ1-2; D ambiguous. Trimming took 5 bases from V and 4 from J, leaving 5 bases between them. Germline V gene data show CDR1 as LGHNT and CDR2 as FRNRAP. The CDR3 covers 11 residues. The CDR3 loop is CASGTCYGYTF. DNA for the CDR3: TGTGCTAGTGGTACTTGCTATGGCTACACCTTC.

V usage is TRBV6-1 and J usage is TRBJ2-7; D is possibly TRBD1 (5 bases). There are 18 residues in the CDR3. Trimming stripped 0 bases from V and 3 bases from J, with 21 bases between. CDR1 and CDR2 from the germline V gene are MNHNS and SASEGT. The CDR3 here is CASSEALQVAGTGYEQYF. The CDR3 nucleotides are TGTGCCAGCAGTGAAGCGCTTCAGGTGGCAGGTACAGGCTACGAGCAGTACTTC.

The gene calls are TRBV27 and TRBJ2-3; D is ambiguous. Germline values: CDR1 MNHEY, CDR2 SMNVEV (reference sequence). Between the trimmed V and J ends, which lost 3 bases and 2 bases, there was a span of 12 bases. This CDR3 spans 15 amino acids. CDR3 sequence reads: CASSFQVAFTDTQYF. In nucleotides, the CDR3 is TGTGCCAGCAGTTTTCAGGTAGCCTTCACAGATACGCAGTATTTT.

The rearrangement joins TRBV5-1 to TRBJ2-5, with 10 positions matching TRBD2. Germline lookup yields CDR1 SGHRS and CDR2 YFSETQ. The CDR3 spans 18 residues. J lost 0 bases, V lost 4 bases, and 12 bases had no gene match. As DNA, the CDR3 is TGCGCCAGCAGCGCAAGGACTAGCGGCCTAGGACACCAAGAGACCCAGTACTTC. Its translation: CASSARTSGLGHQETQYF.

The chain links TRBV6-6 to TRBJ2-5, with D possibly TRBD2 on 7 matching bases. The CDR3 is made up of 15 amino acids. The germline CDR1 and CDR2 sequences are MNHNY and SVGAGI (reference sequence). The CDR3 nucleotides are TGTGCGGGGGCTAGCGGTAACCAGTACCAAGAGACCCAGTACTTC. Translating it yields CAGASGNQYQETQYF.

The J gene is TRBJ2-7, the V gene TRBV28; D is unclear. Germline loops: CDR1 MDHEN, CDR2 SYDVKM. V gave up 3 bases and J gave up 4 bases, with 13 bases separating them. The CDR3 totals 14 residues. The CDR3 protein is CASSFTDIPYEQYF. The CDR3 DNA is TGTGCCAGCAGTTTTACAGACATACCATACGAGCAGTACTTC.

This chain uses TRBV6-1 with TRBJ2-3, with a tentative D call TRBD1 (7 bases). Germline V gives CDR1 MNHNS, CDR2 SASEGT. This CDR3 comprises 16 residues. With 4 bases removed from V and 1 base from J, the gap between germline ends came to 15 bases. CDR3 protein: CASSGRDSEGTDTQYF. As DNA, the CDR3 is TGTGCCAGCAGTGGGAGGGACAGTGAGGGCACAGATACGCAGTATTTT.

The rearrangement uses TRBV7-9 and TRBJ1-2; no reliable D call. The V gene's germline CDR1 is SEHNR and CDR2 FQNEAQ (reference sequence). V was clipped by 4 bases and J by 3 bases, with 18 bases between them. This CDR3 is 16 amino acids long. The CDR3 reads CASSSHSGIPDYGYTF. CDR3 nucleotides: TGTGCCAGCAGCTCCCATTCGGGGATTCCTGACTATGGCTACACCTTC.

The chain carries TRBV5-1 and TRBJ1-1; D remains unclear. Per the germline V gene, CDR1 is SGHRS and CDR2 is YFSETQ. The CDR3 extends over 14 amino acids. V lost 1 base and J 2 bases, leaving 9 bases between the germline ends. CDR3 DNA sequence: TGCGCCAGCAGCTTGACAGCAAGAAACACTGAAGCTTTCTTT. It is translated as CASSLTARNTEAFF.

The J gene is TRBJ2-7, the V gene TRBV28, with 8 bases lining up with TRBD2. The J call could be wrong; TRBJ2-5 is a better fit for the DNA end. The CDR3 has 13 residues. CDR1 is MDHEN, CDR2 SYDVKM, per germline. The CDR3 DNA reads TGTGCCAGTTCGCGCAGACGGGAGGGGACCCAGTACTTC. This translates into CASSRRREGTQYF.

This rearrangement joins TRBV15 to TRBJ2-7; 8 bases map to TRBD2. V dropped 5 bases and J dropped 2; count of bases not matched to a gene: 8. In germline, CDR1 is LNHNV, CDR2 YYDKDF (reference sequence). The CDR3 consists of 15 residues. The CDR3 DNA follows: TGTGCCACCAGCCTAAAGCGGGGGCCACCCTACGAGCAGTACTTC. It yields the protein CATSLKRGPPYEQYF. Full variable domain (rest looked up from reference TRBV15 and TRBJ2-7): DAMVIQNPRYQVTQFGKPVTLSCSQTLNHNVMYWYQQKSSQAPKLLFHYYDKDFNNEADTPDNFQSRRPNTSFCFLDIRSPGLGDTAMYLCATSLKRGPPYEQYFGPGTRLTVT.

This clonotype showed up just once. V gene TRBV7-2 combines with J gene TRBJ1-2, with D possibly being TRBD1 (6 bases). Trimming shortened V by 1 base and J by 4 bases, and 19 bases separated the two germline ends. CDR3 length equals 17 residues. The germline V gene has CDR1 SGHTA and CDR2 FQGNSA. The CDR3 DNA reads TGTGCCAGCAGCTTAGGCGACGACAGGTGGTTGATCTATGGCTACACCTTC. It is translated as CASSLGDDRWLIYGYTF.

This chain uses TRBV30 with TRBJ2-6; D possibly uses TRBD1 or TRBD2 (5 bases each). The CDR3 totals 14 residues. Germline V gene lookup returns CDR1 GTSNPN and CDR2 SVGIG (reference sequence). V lost 1 base, J lost 9 bases, and 13 bases lay in between. The CDR3 DNA follows: TGTGCCTGGAGTGCGGGACCGACAATCAACGTCCTGACTTTC. This sequence encodes CAWSAGPTINVLTF.

V is TRBV20-1 and J is TRBJ1-5; 11 bases line up with TRBD1. J lost 4 bases, V lost 6 bases, and 8 bases had no gene match. Looked up from germline, CDR1 is DFQATT and CDR2 is SNEGSKA (reference sequence). This CDR3 spans 15 amino acids. The CDR3 loop is CSAQDGQGANQPQHF. The CDR3 DNA follows: TGCAGTGCCCAGGACGGACAGGGGGCAAATCAGCCCCAGCATTTT.

This clonotype has more than one count but fewer than ten. This rearrangement joins TRBV5-1 to TRBJ2-7; TRBD1 aligns across 7 bases. V was pared by 3 bases and J by 5 bases, with 11 bases of the junction left unmatched. This CDR3 contains 15 residues. In germline, CDR1 is SGHRS, CDR2 YFSETQ. The CDR3 coding sequence is TGCGCCAGCAGCTCTGCGGACAGGAAAAAAAACGAGCAGTACTTC. Translating it yields CASSSADRKKNEQYF.

As for this clonotype: The germline gene is not matched at one end of the junction; a read error may be the cause. The chain carries TRBV2 and TRBJ2-6; D is possibly TRBD1 (5 bases). Germline CDR1 reads SNHLY; CDR2 reads FYNNEI. The CDR3 is 13 amino acids. The CDR3 loop is CASRISGANVPTF. CDR3 bases: TGTGCCAGCAGGATTTCTGGGGCCAACGTCCCGACTTTC.

This clonotype was observed a few times. The chain employs TRBV6-2 or TRBV6-3 and TRBJ2-5, with D possibly being TRBD2 (6 bases). Judging by the DNA end, TRBJ2-7 fits better; the J call may be wrong. Germline assignment: CDR1 MNHEY and CDR2 SVGEGT. The CDR3 is made up of 15 amino acids. CDR3 DNA: TGTGCCAGCAGTTACGGTTCGGGGGATGCCTACGAGCAGTACTTC. It yields the protein CASSYGSGDAYEQYF.

This chain uses TRBV19 with TRBJ2-7, with 7 bases matching TRBD2. V lost 7 bases to trimming and J lost 0 bases; unmatched junction nucleotides: 9. The CDR3 has 15 amino acids. The V gene's germline CDR1 is LNHDA and CDR2 SQIVND (reference sequence). CDR3: CASKRELASSYEQYF. The CDR3 nucleotides are TGTGCCAGTAAAAGGGAACTAGCGAGCTCCTACGAGCAGTACTTC.

This chain joins TRBV29-1 and TRBJ1-1; the D is unclear. V was trimmed by 7 bases and J by 1 base, leaving 13 bases between them. The germline gives CDR1 SQVTM, CDR2 ANQGSEA. This CDR3 is 13 amino acids long. CDR3 amino acids: CSAEKSSNTEAFF. CDR3 in DNA: TGCAGCGCCGAAAAATCCTCGAACACTGAAGCTTTCTTT.